This TCR beta chain originates from a study of CD8+ T cells in alopecia areata. Broader study findings: In scalp and blood during tofacitinib, many expanded lesional clones persisted.

Per germline, CDR1 GTSNPN and CDR2 SVGIG (reference sequence). V lost 0 bases and J lost 4, with 18 bases in between. CDR3 length: 16 amino acids. The treatment here: oral pan-JAK inhibitor, 5-10 mg twice daily. A remark on this clone: Its antigen is still unknown.

The authors extracted RNA and reverse transcribed it into cDNA as the sequencing template. The repertoire was sequenced with immunoSEQ multiplex PCR; TCRdb's copy has only in-frame clones and lacks some. This sample yields approximately 170,000 clones, of which 60% to 70% are seen a single time; approximately 0.63% belongs to the top ten. This TCR came from a human donor with alopecia areata. This chain joins TRBV30 and TRBJ1-2; no firm D call. Material: CD4+ T cells sorted from blood, obtained at week 4, from a patient treated with tofacitinib. CDR3 in amino acids: CAWSVPYFTLLYGYTF. The CDR3 DNA reads TGTGCCTGGAGTGTACCCTATTTCACTCTTCTCTATGGCTACACCTTC.